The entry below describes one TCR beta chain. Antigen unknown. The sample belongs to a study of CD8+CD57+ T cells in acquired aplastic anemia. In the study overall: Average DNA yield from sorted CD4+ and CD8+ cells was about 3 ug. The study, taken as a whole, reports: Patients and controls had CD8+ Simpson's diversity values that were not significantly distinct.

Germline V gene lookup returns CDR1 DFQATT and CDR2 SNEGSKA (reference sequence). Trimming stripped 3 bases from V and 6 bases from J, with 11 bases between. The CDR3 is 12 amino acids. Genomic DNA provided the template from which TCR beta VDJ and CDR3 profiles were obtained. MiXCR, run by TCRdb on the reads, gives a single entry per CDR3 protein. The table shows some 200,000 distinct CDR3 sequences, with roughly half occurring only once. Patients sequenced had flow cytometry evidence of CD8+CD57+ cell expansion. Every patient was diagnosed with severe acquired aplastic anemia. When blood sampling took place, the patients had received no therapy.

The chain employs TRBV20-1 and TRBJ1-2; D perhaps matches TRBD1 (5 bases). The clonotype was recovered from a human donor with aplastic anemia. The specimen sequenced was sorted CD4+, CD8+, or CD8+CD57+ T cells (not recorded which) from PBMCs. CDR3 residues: CSARGRGDGYTF. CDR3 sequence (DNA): TGCAGTGCTAGGGGACGGGGAGATGGCTACACCTTC.